This note documents a single T cell receptor beta chain sequence. Its antigen is still unknown. This may arise from a read error, as a much more abundant clone is one base away. Amplification of TCR beta CDR3 regions was performed using RNA transcripts as template. The study used the HTBI primer set for a first-round RT-PCR of the TCR CDR3. MiXCR, run by TCRdb on the multiplex PCR reads, gives a single entry per CDR3 protein. The data hold roughly 180,000 distinct CDR3 sequences, with about a tenth observed a single time. This specimen belongs to a study of T cells in Graves' hyperthyroidism and ophthalmopathy. Study-level results: Among clonotypes expanded in thyroid above 0.001, most were also found in blood.

The length of the CDR3 is 19 residues. Trimming at V came to 5 bases and at J to 10 bases, leaving 21 bases not matched to a gene. Germline CDR1 is MNHEY and CDR2 is SVGEGT. The chain links TRBV6-2 or TRBV6-3 to TRBJ2-3, with 13 positions matching TRBD2. What was sequenced was blood. The source is a woman aged 18-29 years with Graves' hyperthyroidism that later progressed to Graves' ophthalmopathy. The CDR3 protein is CASSARTSGGVLFSDAQYF. The CDR3 region has the DNA TGTGCCAGCAGTGCCCGGACTAGCGGGGGTGTATTGTTTTCGGATGCGCAGTATTTT.